The next 29 T cell receptor beta chains were all read from a single sample in a study of metastatic and nonmetastatic thyroid tumors. Every patient was untreated before thyroid surgery. Using MiXCR, TCRdb re-called clones from the PCR reads. Among almost 25,000 clones listed, 13% were seen once. Sequences were obtained from blood. All receptors come from a female donor with papillary thyroid cancer or a benign thyroid nodule (not recorded which). Some clones in this sample may be carry-over from other donors' samples.

This clone was picked up many times. V usage is TRBV3-1 and J usage is TRBJ2-5, with D hard to call. CDR1 is LGHDT, CDR2 YNNKEL, per germline (reference sequence). The CDR3 is 14 residues long. V dropped 4 bases and J dropped 2 bases, with 11 bases sitting between them. The CDR3: CASSRGPTQETQYF. In nucleotides, the CDR3 is TGTGCCAGCAGCCGAGGACCTACGCAAGAGACCCAGTACTTC.

There are many counts of this clone. V usage is TRBV4-1 and J usage is TRBJ2-1, with D possibly TRBD2 on 6 matching bases. This CDR3 has 14 amino acids. CDR1 MGHRA and CDR2 YSYEKL come from the germline V gene. Trimming left V 1 base short and J 6 bases short, with 10 bases between. The CDR3 sequence is CASSQVEAGNEQFF. CDR3 sequence (DNA): TGCGCCAGCAGCCAAGTAGAAGCGGGCAATGAGCAGTTCTTC.

This clone has more than one count but fewer than ten. The gene calls are TRBV6-6 and TRBJ2-6; D remains unclear. The CDR3 covers 15 residues. Trimming took off 0 bases at V and 2 bases at J, with 5 bases between the two ends. Germline V CDR1 and CDR2: MNHNY, SVGAGI (reference sequence). This CDR3 reads CASSYSFAGANVLTF. CDR3 in DNA: TGTGCCAGCAGTTACTCGTTCGCTGGGGCCAACGTCCTGACTTTC.

This clone was recorded many times. The genes are TRBV18 and TRBJ2-7; tentatively, D is TRBD1 (5 bases). CDR3 length: 15 residues. The V gene lost 6 bases and the J gene lost 0 bases, with 15 bases spanning the gap. Per germline, CDR1 KGHSH and CDR2 LQKENI. In nucleotides, the CDR3 is TGTGCCAGCTCTCCCCAACAGGCCTCCTCCTACGAGCAGTACTTC. Amino acid sequence: CASSPQQASSYEQYF.

The chain recombines TRBV4-1 with TRBJ1-1; TRBD1 matches 11 bases. Germline CDR1 and CDR2: MGHRA and YSYEKL. The length of the CDR3 is 16 residues. The ends lost 5 bases at V and 6 bases at J; junction bases unmatched: 11. CDR3 in DNA: TGCGCCAGCAGCGAAAGGACAGGGGGCGCGAGGGCTGAAGCTTTCTTT. Its translation is CASSERTGGARAEAFF.

By share, this clone ranks as medium-sized (0.01 to 0.1%). The J gene is TRBJ2-1, the V gene TRBV30, with D unclear. Trimming cost V 2 bases and J 4 bases, with 6 bases left between them. Germline V CDR1 and CDR2: GTSNPN, SVGIG (reference sequence). CDR3 length: 12 amino acids. This CDR3 reads CAWSLPYNEQFF. In DNA form, the CDR3 reads TGTGCCTGGAGTTTGCCGTACAATGAGCAGTTCTTC. The variable domain in full, with the rest retrieved from reference TRBV30 and TRBJ2-1, is SQTIHQWPATLVQPVGSPLSLECTVEGTSNPNLYWYRQAAGRGLQLLFYSVGIGQISSEVPQNLSASRPQDRQFILSSKKLLLSDSGFYLCAWSLPYNEQFFGPGTRLTVL.

This clone was counted ten times or more. The V and J genes are TRBV10-3 and TRBJ2-5; perhaps TRBD1 as D (6 bases). Germline CDR1 reads ENHRY; CDR2 reads SYGVKD. V was pared by 3 bases and J by 2 bases, with 13 bases between. The CDR3 sequence is 15 residues long. The CDR3 spells CAISEGQPTQETQYF. CDR3 DNA: TGTGCCATCAGTGAAGGACAGCCAACTCAAGAGACCCAGTACTTC.

This clone was seen many times. The rearrangement joins TRBV5-1 to TRBJ1-5; 9 bases fit TRBD1. J lost 1 base, V lost 4 bases, and 3 bases had no gene match. The CDR3 sequence is 15 residues long. Germline-derived CDR1 and CDR2 are SGHRS and YFSETQ. CDR3 DNA sequence: TGCGCCAGCAGCCCCGGGACAGGGAGCAATCAGCCCCAGCATTTT. It is translated as CASSPGTGSNQPQHF.

This clone was seen a few times. The chain carries TRBV24-1 and TRBJ1-2; the D is unclear. This CDR3 region has 13 residues. Trimming left V 6 bases short and J 4 bases short, with 11 bases between. CDR1 KGHDR and CDR2 SFDVKD come from the germline V gene. The CDR3 DNA follows: TGTGCCACCAGTTCCGGGCCCCTCTATGGCTACACCTTC. This sequence encodes CATSSGPLYGYTF.

This clone was counted many times. Other DNA variants within this sample encode the same CDR3. V gene TRBV6-1 combines with J gene TRBJ1-3, with D possibly being TRBD1 (6 bases). Germline lookup yields CDR1 MNHNS and CDR2 SASEGT. The CDR3 consists of 16 residues. V lost 4 bases to trimming and J lost 0 bases, with 13 bases between them. CDR3 nucleotides: TGTGCCAGCAGTGTTGGGGGCCCTGCCTCTGGAAACACCATATATTTT. As protein: CASSVGGPASGNTIYF.

This clone was counted ten times or more. This chain connects TRBV18 to TRBJ2-3; D unresolved. Trimming left V 5 bases short and J 0 bases short, with 6 bases between. The CDR3 consists of 13 residues. Looked up from germline, CDR1 is KGHSH and CDR2 is LQKENI. CDR3 DNA sequence: TGTGCCAGCTCATCTTCTAGCACAGATACGCAGTATTTT. Translating it yields CASSSSSTDTQYF.

There are many counts of this clone. The chain uses TRBV12-3 or TRBV12-4 and TRBJ2-1, with TRBD2 matching 8 bases. V lost 6 bases to trimming and J lost 0 bases; unmatched junction nucleotides: 10. The CDR3 length is 17 residues. The DNA of the CDR3 is TGTGCCAGCAGCCCTCTACCCGGGAGGGACTCCTACAATGAGCAGTTCTTC. This gives the protein CASSPLPGRDSYNEQFF.

This clone was seen a handful of times. As the CDR3 is not closed by the conserved phenylalanine or tryptophan, this likely results from a read error. No DNA is shown, since the ends of the CDR3 on it are uncertain; the CDR3 is the one TCRdb lists. The chain joins TRBV20-1 to TRBJ2-2. The CDR3 is 8 residues long, ends included. Germline values: CDR1 DFQATT, CDR2 SNEGSKA (reference sequence). The CDR3: CSARGVLG.

The chain employs TRBV28 and TRBJ2-1; 7 bases align to TRBD1. The ends lost 10 bases at V and 7 bases at J; junction bases unmatched: 10. Looked up from germline, CDR1 is MDHEN and CDR2 is SYDVKM. The CDR3 runs 13 residues. CDR3 loop: CAISPGQRNEQFF. The CDR3 region has the DNA TGTGCCATTAGTCCGGGACAGAGGAATGAGCAGTTCTTC.

By sample share, this clone is medium-sized. The chain has TRBV6-1 and TRBJ2-7; D might be TRBD2 (6 bases). The CDR3 extends over 14 amino acids. Trimming shortened V by 6 bases and J by 0 bases, and 12 bases separated the two germline ends. In germline, CDR1 is MNHNS, CDR2 SASEGT. The CDR3 DNA is TGTGCCAGCAGCCTACAGGAGGGCTCCTACGAGCAGTACTTC. Translating gives CASSLQEGSYEQYF.

At least ten counts were recorded for this clone. The chain joins TRBV6-1 to TRBJ2-1, with TRBD2 matching over 10 bases. Germline lookup yields CDR1 MNHNS and CDR2 SASEGT. The junction had 11 bases not matched to a gene; V was cut back by 11 bases and J by 7 bases. The CDR3 spans 14 residues. CDR3 sequence reads: CAGARTSGLNEQFF. The CDR3 DNA sequence: TGTGCCGGGGCTCGGACTAGCGGCTTGAATGAGCAGTTCTTC.

V usage is TRBV28 and J usage is TRBJ1-2; D remains unclear. V lost 4 bases, J lost 4 bases, and 13 bases lay in between. In germline, CDR1 is MDHEN, CDR2 SYDVKM. There are 14 residues in the CDR3. The CDR3 here is CASSSRSPPYGYTF. Written as DNA, the CDR3 is TGTGCCAGCAGTTCCCGGTCCCCTCCCTATGGCTACACCTTC.

This clone has ten or more counts. This sequence joins TRBV20-1 and TRBJ2-5, with D perhaps TRBD2 (7 bases). Germline V gives CDR1 DFQATT, CDR2 SNEGSKA (reference sequence). V lost 0 bases, J lost 5 bases, and 16 bases lay in between. This CDR3 comprises 15 residues. The DNA of the CDR3 is TGCAGTGCTAGAGATTGGGGGGGGCGCGGGGAGACCCAGTACTTC. It yields the protein CSARDWGGRGETQYF.

This clone was found a few times. The rearrangement joins TRBV6-5 to TRBJ1-1; maybe TRBD1 (6 bases). Deletions cut 5 bases from V and 5 bases from J, with 18 bases between. CDR1 is MNHEY and CDR2 is SVGAGI in the germline V gene. CDR3 length: 15 residues. The CDR3: CASSHRDTLRTEAFF. The DNA of the CDR3 is TGTGCCAGCAGTCACCGGGACACCCTTAGGACTGAAGCTTTCTTT.

This clone came up many times. The chain employs TRBV27 and TRBJ2-1, with a possible D match to TRBD2 (6 bases). The CDR3 extends over 16 amino acids. Deletions cut 0 bases from V and 3 bases from J, with 12 bases between. Germline CDR1 MNHEY, CDR2 SMNVEV (reference sequence). CDR3 nucleotides: TGTGCCAGCAGTTTATCAGGCGGGGCGAACTACAATGAGCAGTTCTTC. Its protein is CASSLSGGANYNEQFF.

This clone was observed many times. The identical CDR3 is also encoded by other nucleotide sequences in the sample. This chain uses TRBV30 with TRBJ2-5; a weak D match, TRBD1 (6 bases). V dropped 2 bases and J dropped 3 bases, with 19 bases sitting between them. CDR3 length: 16 residues. Looked up from germline, CDR1 is GTSNPN and CDR2 is SVGIG (reference sequence). This CDR3 reads CAWSRDRWATKETQYF. As DNA, the CDR3 is TGTGCCTGGAGTCGCGACAGGTGGGCGACCAAAGAGACCCAGTACTTC.

There are many counts of this clone. The chain links TRBV9 to TRBJ2-3; D is tentatively TRBD1 or TRBD2 (6 bases each). The V and J ends lost 4 bases and 1 base respectively, with 13 bases between them. Germline CDR1 reads SGDLS; CDR2 reads YYNGEE. This CDR3 spans 15 amino acids. CDR3 DNA sequence: TGTGCCAGCAGCCACTCGGGGGCAGGCACAGATACGCAGTATTTT. Amino acids: CASSHSGAGTDTQYF.

This clone was detected many times. V is TRBV27 and J is TRBJ2-1; the D is unclear. V shed 5 bases and J shed 0 bases, with 11 bases lying between them. Per germline, CDR1 MNHEY and CDR2 SMNVEV (reference sequence). The CDR3 has 15 amino acids. The CDR3 sequence: CASSDGPSSYNEQFF. As DNA, the CDR3 is TGTGCCAGCAGTGACGGGCCCAGCTCCTACAATGAGCAGTTCTTC.

This clone showed up many times. The sample holds other DNA sequences that translate to the same CDR3. The CDR3 region has the DNA TGTGCCACCAGTGACCAGACAGGGCCTCCTCCCTACGAGCAGTACTTC. This encodes CATSDQTGPPPYEQYF. The gene calls are TRBV24-1 and TRBJ2-7, with TRBD1 identical over 7 bases. Germline CDR1 is KGHDR and CDR2 is SFDVKD. The CDR3 runs to 16 residues. V was clipped by 4 bases and J by 2 bases; unmatched bases: 10.

This clone has ten or more counts. This rearrangement joins TRBV20-1 to TRBJ2-7; 11 positions match TRBD2. CDR1 is DFQATT and CDR2 is SNEGSKA in the germline V gene (reference sequence). After removal of 6 bases from V and 2 bases from J, the junction contained 3 bases not matched to a gene. The CDR3 totals 13 residues. The CDR3 sequence is CSATSGEPYEQYF. The CDR3 coding sequence is TGCAGTGCGACTAGCGGGGAGCCCTACGAGCAGTACTTC.

This clone was seen many times. This chain uses TRBV14 with TRBJ2-2; D unresolved. The CDR3 contains 14 residues. Trimming removed 4 bases at V and 2 bases at J, with 8 bases between. CDR1 is SGHDN, CDR2 FVKESK, per germline. CDR3 in DNA: TGTGCCAGCAGCCCGGGTCTCAACACCGGGGAGCTGTTTTTT. It encodes CASSPGLNTGELFF.

This clone has at least ten counts. J is TRBJ2-3 and V is TRBV4-2; possible D gene TRBD1, 8 bases. The germline V and J ends were trimmed by 8 bases and 7 bases, with 16 bases remaining between them. The germline V gene encodes CDR1 LGHNA and CDR2 YNFKEQ. The CDR3 totals 13 residues. CDR3 in DNA: TGTGCCAGCCAGGGGGCGGGAGCCCATACGCAGTATTTT. Translated, it gives CASQGAGAHTQYF.

This clone was counted ten times or more. Just one base apart from a much larger clone, this may be a read error. The rearrangement uses TRBV6-1 and TRBJ2-4, with D perhaps TRBD2 (6 bases). The V and J ends lost 6 bases and 7 bases respectively, with 13 bases between them. Germline V CDR1 and CDR2: MNHNS, SASEGT. The CDR3 extends over 13 amino acids. CDR3 amino acids: CASRARRGNIQYF. As DNA, the CDR3 is TGTGCCAGCAGAGCAAGACGGGGGAACATTCAGTACTTC.

This sequence joins TRBV24-1 and TRBJ2-1; D might be TRBD1 (6 bases). This CDR3 is built from 15 residues. The germline V gene encodes CDR1 KGHDR and CDR2 SFDVKD. With 4 bases removed from V and 6 bases from J, the gap between germline ends came to 15 bases. The CDR3: CATSDIGQFGNEQFF. In DNA form, the CDR3 reads TGTGCCACCAGTGACATTGGACAGTTCGGCAATGAGCAGTTCTTC.